This is a list of T cell receptor beta chains from one sample in a study of T cell repertoires in cytomegalovirus infection. From the reads, TCRdb called clonotypes with MiXCR, one entry per CDR3 protein. The repertoire includes about a million distinct CDR3 sequences, around 30% of them detected once, and roughly 13% sits in the top ten. These receptors are not linked to any known antigen. The sample in question was cultured CD8+ T cells from PBMCs, obtained from culture after CMV antigen stimulation. The receptor source for this set is a human donor in good health (CMV status not recorded). Some clones in this sample may be carry-over from other donors' samples. Each CDR3 is given with its conserved first and last residue. The order of the fields is J gene, clone size, V gene, D gene, CDR3 protein, CDR3 DNA. D genes are given only for firm matches. Not every row has a clone size; where given, it reads once, few, many or a size class.

J gene: TRBJ2-3; clone size: -; V gene: TRBV5-5; D gene: -; CDR3 protein: CASSWRQRYTDTQYF; CDR3 DNA: TGTGCCAGCAGCTGGCGGCAGCGCTACACAGATACGCAGTATTTT
J gene: TRBJ1-6; clone size: few; V gene: TRBV7-6; D gene: -; CDR3 protein: CASRVDSSYNSPLHF; CDR3 DNA: TGTGCCAGCAGGGTTGACAGCTCCTATAATTCACCCCTCCACTTT
J gene: TRBJ2-3; clone size: -; V gene: TRBV3-1; D gene: -; CDR3 protein: CASSQDWSLASSTDTQYF; CDR3 DNA: TGTGCCAGCAGCCAAGATTGGTCCTTAGCGTCTAGCACAGATACGCAGTATTTT
J gene: TRBJ1-2; clone size: -; V gene: TRBV5-4; D gene: -; CDR3 protein: CASSLDRVGRNGYTF; CDR3 DNA: TGTGCCAGCAGCTTGGACAGGGTCGGGCGAAATGGCTACACCTTC
J gene: TRBJ2-5; clone size: many; V gene: TRBV7-2; D gene: TRBD2; CDR3 protein: CASSLAGGTSGETQYF; CDR3 DNA: TGTGCCAGCAGCTTAGCAGGGGGGACTAGCGGGGAGACCCAGTACTTC
J gene: TRBJ2-5; clone size: many; V gene: TRBV7-2; D gene: TRBD2; CDR3 protein: CASSRASGQETQYF; CDR3 DNA: TGTGCCAGCAGCCGCGCTAGCGGGCAAGAGACCCAGTACTTC
J gene: TRBJ2-3; clone size: -; V gene: TRBV10-3; D gene: TRBD2; CDR3 protein: CVIRTTSGSSTDTQYF; CDR3 DNA: TGTGTCATCAGAACCACTAGCGGATCTAGCACAGATACGCAGTATTTT
J gene: TRBJ1-1; clone size: -; V gene: TRBV27; D gene: TRBD1; CDR3 protein: CASSFQGDAEAFF; CDR3 DNA: TGTGCCAGCAGTTTCCAGGGGGACGCTGAAGCTTTCTTT
J gene: TRBJ2-5; clone size: -; V gene: TRBV12-3/TRBV12-4; D gene: -; CDR3 protein: CASSPLARTDQETQYF; CDR3 DNA: TGTGCCAGCAGCCCTTTGGCCAGGACAGACCAAGAGACCCAGTACTTC
J gene: TRBJ2-1; clone size: -; V gene: TRBV6-2/TRBV6-3; D gene: -; CDR3 protein: CASSYGPDRIYNEQFF; CDR3 DNA: TGTGCCAGCAGTTACGGGCCCGACAGGATCTACAATGAGCAGTTCTTC
J gene: TRBJ1-5; clone size: many; V gene: TRBV12-3/TRBV12-4; D gene: -; CDR3 protein: CASGTSNQPQHF; CDR3 DNA: TGTGCCAGCGGGACATCTAATCAGCCCCAGCATTTT
J gene: TRBJ2-4; clone size: few; V gene: TRBV5-5; D gene: -; CDR3 protein: CASTTWGENIQYF; CDR3 DNA: TGTGCCAGTACAACTTGGGGGGAGAACATTCAGTACTTC
J gene: TRBJ2-6; clone size: many; V gene: TRBV5-5; D gene: -; CDR3 protein: CASSPLASGANVLTF; CDR3 DNA: TGTGCCAGCAGCCCATTAGCCTCTGGGGCCAACGTCCTGACTTTC
J gene: TRBJ1-5; clone size: few; V gene: TRBV5-6; D gene: TRBD1; CDR3 protein: CASSSGGRGNQPQHF; CDR3 DNA: TGTGCCAGCAGCTCAGGGGGCCGGGGCAATCAGCCCCAGCATTTT